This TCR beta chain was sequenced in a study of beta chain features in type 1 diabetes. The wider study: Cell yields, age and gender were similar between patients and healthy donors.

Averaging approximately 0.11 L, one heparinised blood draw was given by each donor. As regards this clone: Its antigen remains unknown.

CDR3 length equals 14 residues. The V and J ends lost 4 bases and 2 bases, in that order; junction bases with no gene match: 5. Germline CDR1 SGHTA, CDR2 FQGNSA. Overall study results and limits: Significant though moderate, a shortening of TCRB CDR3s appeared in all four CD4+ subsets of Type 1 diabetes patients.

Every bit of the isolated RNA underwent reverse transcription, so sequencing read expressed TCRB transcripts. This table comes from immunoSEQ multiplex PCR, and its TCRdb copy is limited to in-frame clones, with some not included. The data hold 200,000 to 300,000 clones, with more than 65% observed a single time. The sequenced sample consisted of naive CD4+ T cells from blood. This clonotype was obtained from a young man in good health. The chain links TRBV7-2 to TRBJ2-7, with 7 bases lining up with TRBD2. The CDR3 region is CASSSSGTTYEQYF. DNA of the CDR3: TGTGCCAGCAGCTCCAGCGGGACCACCTACGAGCAGTACTTC.